The present T cell receptor beta chain was sequenced within a study of blood T cell repertoires in COVID-19. This CDR3 spans 15 amino acids. V trimming: 2 bases; J trimming: 4 bases; junction bases outside the gene matches: 5. From germline, CDR1 is MNHEY and CDR2 SVGAGI. Repertoires were generated with immunoSEQ multiplex PCR, while TCRdb's copy carries only in-frame clones and drops some. The data contain about 160,000 clones, less than 90% of them seen just once; the ten biggest clones take up around 7%. Those who participated ranged in age from roughly 18 to 95 years and resided in 20 to 30 US areas.

Material: PBMCs or T cells enriched from blood (not recorded which). This receptor was identified in a woman between 50 and 59 years old who had recovered from COVID-19. V usage is TRBV6-5 and J usage is TRBJ1-1, with TRBD1 matching over 9 bases. CDR3 residues: CASSYRDRVGTEAFF. CDR3 bases: TGTGCCAGCAGTTACAGGGACAGGGTGGGCACTGAAGCTTTCTTT.